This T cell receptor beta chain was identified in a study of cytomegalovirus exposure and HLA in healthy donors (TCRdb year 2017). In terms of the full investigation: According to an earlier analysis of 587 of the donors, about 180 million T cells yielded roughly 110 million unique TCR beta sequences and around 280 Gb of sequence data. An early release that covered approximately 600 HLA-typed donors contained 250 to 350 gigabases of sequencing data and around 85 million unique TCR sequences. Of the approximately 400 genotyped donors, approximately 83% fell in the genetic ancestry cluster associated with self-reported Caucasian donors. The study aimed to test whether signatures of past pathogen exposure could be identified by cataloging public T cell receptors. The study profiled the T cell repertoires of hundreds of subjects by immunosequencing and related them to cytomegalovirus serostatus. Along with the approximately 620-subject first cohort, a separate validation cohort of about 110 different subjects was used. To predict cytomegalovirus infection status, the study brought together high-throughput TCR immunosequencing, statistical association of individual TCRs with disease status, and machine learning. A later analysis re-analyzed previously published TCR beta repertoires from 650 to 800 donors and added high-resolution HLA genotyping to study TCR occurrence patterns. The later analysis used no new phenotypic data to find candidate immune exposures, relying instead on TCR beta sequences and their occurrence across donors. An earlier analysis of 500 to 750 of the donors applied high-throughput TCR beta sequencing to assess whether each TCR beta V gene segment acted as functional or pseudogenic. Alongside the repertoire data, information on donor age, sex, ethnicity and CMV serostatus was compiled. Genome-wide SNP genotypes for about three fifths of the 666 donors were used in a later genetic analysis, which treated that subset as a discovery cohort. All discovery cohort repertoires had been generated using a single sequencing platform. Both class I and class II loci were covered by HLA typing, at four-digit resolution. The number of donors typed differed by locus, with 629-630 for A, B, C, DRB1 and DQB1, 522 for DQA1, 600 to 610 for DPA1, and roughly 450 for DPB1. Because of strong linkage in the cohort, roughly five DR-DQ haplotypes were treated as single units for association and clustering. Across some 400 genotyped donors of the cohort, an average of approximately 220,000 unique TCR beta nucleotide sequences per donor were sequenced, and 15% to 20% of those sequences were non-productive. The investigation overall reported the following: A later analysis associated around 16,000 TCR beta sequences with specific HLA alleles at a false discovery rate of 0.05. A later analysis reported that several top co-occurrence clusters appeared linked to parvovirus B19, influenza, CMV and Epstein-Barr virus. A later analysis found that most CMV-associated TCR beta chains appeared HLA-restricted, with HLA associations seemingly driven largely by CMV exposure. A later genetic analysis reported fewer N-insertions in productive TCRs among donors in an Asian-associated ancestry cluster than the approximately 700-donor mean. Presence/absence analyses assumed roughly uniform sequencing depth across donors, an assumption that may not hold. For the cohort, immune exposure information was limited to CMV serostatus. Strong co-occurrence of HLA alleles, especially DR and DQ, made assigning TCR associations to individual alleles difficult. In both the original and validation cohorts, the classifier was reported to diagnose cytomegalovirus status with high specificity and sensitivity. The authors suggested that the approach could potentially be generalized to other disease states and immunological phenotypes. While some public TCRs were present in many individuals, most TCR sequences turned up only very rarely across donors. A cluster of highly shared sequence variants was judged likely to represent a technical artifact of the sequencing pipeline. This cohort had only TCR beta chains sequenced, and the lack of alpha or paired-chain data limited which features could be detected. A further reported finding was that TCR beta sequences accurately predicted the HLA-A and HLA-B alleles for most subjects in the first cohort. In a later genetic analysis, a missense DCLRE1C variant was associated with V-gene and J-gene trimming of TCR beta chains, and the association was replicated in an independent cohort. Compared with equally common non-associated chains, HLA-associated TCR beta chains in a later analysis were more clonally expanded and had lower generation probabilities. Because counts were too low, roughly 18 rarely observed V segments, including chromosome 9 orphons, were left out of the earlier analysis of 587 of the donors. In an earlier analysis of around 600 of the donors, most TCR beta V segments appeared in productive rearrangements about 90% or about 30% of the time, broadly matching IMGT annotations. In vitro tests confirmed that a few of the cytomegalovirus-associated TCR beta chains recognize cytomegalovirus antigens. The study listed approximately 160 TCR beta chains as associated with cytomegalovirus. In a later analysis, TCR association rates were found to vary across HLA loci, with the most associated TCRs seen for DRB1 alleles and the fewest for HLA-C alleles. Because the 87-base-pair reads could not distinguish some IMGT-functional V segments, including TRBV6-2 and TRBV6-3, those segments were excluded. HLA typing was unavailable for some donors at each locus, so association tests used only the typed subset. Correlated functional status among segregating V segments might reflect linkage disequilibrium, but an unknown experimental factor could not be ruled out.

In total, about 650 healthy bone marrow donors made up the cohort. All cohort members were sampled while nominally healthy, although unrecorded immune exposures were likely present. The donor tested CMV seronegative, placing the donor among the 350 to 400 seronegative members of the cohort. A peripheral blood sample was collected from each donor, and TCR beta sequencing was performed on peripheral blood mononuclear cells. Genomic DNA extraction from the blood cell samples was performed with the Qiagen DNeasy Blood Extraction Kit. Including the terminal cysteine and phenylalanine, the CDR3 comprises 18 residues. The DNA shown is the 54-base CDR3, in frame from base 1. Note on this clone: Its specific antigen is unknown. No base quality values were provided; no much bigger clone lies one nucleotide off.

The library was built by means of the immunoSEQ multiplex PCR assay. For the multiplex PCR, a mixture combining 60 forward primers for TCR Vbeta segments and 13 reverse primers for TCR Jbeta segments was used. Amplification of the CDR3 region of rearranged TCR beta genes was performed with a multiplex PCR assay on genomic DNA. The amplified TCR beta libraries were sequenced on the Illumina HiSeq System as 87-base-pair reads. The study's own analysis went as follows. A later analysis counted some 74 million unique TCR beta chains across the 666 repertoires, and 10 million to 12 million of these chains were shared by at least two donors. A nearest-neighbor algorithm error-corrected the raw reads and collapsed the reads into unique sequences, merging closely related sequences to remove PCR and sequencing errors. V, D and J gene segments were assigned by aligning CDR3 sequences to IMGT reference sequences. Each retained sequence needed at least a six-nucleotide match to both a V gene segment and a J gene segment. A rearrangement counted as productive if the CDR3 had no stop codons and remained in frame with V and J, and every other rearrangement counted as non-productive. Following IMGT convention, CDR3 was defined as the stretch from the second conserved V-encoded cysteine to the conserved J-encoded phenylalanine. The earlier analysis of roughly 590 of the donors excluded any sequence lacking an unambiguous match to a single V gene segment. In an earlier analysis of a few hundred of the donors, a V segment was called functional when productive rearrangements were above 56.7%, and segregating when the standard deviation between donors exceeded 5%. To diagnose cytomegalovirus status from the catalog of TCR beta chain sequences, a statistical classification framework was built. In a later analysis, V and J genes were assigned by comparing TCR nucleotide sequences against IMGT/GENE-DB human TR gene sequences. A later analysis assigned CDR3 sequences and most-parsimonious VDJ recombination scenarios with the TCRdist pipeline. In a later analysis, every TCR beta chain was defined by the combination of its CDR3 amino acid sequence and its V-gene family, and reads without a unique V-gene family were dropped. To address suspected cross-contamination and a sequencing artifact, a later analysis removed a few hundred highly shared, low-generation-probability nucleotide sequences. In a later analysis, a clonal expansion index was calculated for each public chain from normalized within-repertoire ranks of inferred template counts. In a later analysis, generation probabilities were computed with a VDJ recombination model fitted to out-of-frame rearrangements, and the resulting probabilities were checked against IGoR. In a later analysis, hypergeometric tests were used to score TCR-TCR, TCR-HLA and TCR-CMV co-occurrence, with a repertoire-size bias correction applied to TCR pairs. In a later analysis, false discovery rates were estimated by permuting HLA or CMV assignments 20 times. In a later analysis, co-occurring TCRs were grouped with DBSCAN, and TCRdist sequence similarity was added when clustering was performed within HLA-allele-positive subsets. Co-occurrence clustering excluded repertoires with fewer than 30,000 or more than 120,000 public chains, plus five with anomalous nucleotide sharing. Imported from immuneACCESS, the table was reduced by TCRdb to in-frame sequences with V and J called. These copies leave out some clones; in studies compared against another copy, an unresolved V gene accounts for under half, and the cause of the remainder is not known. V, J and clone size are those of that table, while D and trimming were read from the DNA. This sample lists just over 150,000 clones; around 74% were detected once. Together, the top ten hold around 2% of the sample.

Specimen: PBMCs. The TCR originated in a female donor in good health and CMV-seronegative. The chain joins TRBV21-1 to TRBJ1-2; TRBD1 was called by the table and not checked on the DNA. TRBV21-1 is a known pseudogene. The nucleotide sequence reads TGTGCCAGCAGCACCGGGACAGGGGGCGTCAGGCCCAACTATGGCTACACCTTC. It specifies CASSTGTGGVRPNYGYTF.